These 24 T cell receptor beta chains came from one sample sequenced in a study of regulatory T cells in long-lasting Graves disease. Libraries of TCR beta came from iRepertoire HTBI primers plus Arm-PCR of CDR3 regions. In TCRdb, the multiplex PCR reads were re-called with MiXCR into one record per CDR3 protein. The sample yields 200,000 to 250,000 distinct CDR3 sequences, roughly 19% seen once. Time point: newly diagnosed GD, antithyroid drugs for less than 3 months. RNA extracted from PBMCs served as the sequencing template. This sample was shared with a second study, whose subject was T cells in Graves' hyperthyroidism and ophthalmopathy.

Sequencing was performed on peripheral blood mononuclear cells (PBMCs), taken at new diagnosis, from a patient treated with antithyroid drugs. The receptors were sampled from a woman aged 30 to 39 with Graves disease.

This clonotype was counted many times. V and J are TRBV7-8 and TRBJ1-5, with D tentatively TRBD1 (5 bases). Looked up from germline, CDR1 is SGHVS and CDR2 is FQNEAQ. The V gene lost 2 bases and the J gene lost 2 bases, with 7 bases spanning the gap. This CDR3 is built from 14 residues. The CDR3 protein is CASSLRGGNQPQHF. CDR3 in DNA: TGTGCCAGCAGCTTACGAGGGGGCAATCAGCCCCAGCATTTT.

This clonotype was counted a few times. The V call is TRBV3-1, the J call TRBJ1-2; D perhaps matches TRBD1 (6 bases). V lost 4 bases and J 0 bases, leaving 15 bases between the germline ends. Germline assignment: CDR1 LGHDT and CDR2 YNNKEL (reference sequence). This CDR3 is built from 16 residues. The CDR3 nucleotides read TGTGCCAGCAGCCGAAGTACAGGGCCCACTAACTATGGCTACACCTTC. It translates to CASSRSTGPTNYGYTF.

Ten or more counts support this clonotype. The chain employs TRBV20-1 and TRBJ2-7; 9 bases match TRBD2. Germline V gene lookup returns CDR1 DFQATT and CDR2 SNEGSKA (reference sequence). The CDR3 extends over 14 amino acids. Trimming cost V 1 base and J 2 bases; bases outside gene matches: 3. Written as DNA, the CDR3 is TGCAGTGCTAGAGCTAGCGGGATCACCTACGAGCAGTACTTC. Protein sequence: CSARASGITYEQYF.

This clonotype was observed many times. The chain links TRBV20-1 to TRBJ2-1; D is ambiguous. The germline V gene has CDR1 DFQATT and CDR2 SNEGSKA (reference sequence). The CDR3 has 12 residues. With 1 base removed from V and 2 bases from J, the gap between germline ends came to 3 bases. CDR3 protein: CSARGPYNEQFF. The CDR3 DNA reads as TGCAGTGCTAGAGGGCCCTACAATGAGCAGTTCTTC.

At least ten counts were recorded for this clonotype. The gene calls are TRBV11-2 and TRBJ2-1; 12 bases map to TRBD2. This CDR3 is 15 amino acids long. The germline gives CDR1 SGHAT, CDR2 FQNNGV. V dropped 3 bases and J dropped 7; count of bases not matched to a gene: 4. The CDR3 is CASSFWTSGMNEQFF. The CDR3 coding sequence is TGTGCCAGCAGCTTTTGGACTAGCGGGATGAATGAGCAGTTCTTC.

In this sample, this clonotype turned up many times. The V call is TRBV29-1, the J call TRBJ2-7, with D tentatively TRBD1 (5 bases). Germline-derived CDR1 and CDR2 are SQVTM and ANQGSEA. V was shortened by 7 bases and J by 4 bases, with 14 bases between the two germline ends. The CDR3 covers 12 residues. CDR3 region: CSATHDSYEQYF. The CDR3 coding sequence is TGCAGCGCCACTCATGACAGTTACGAGCAGTACTTC.

There are a few counts of this clonotype. The chain links TRBV5-1 to TRBJ2-1, with 8 bases matching TRBD2. Germline CDR1 is SGHRS and CDR2 is YFSETQ. The CDR3 sequence is 15 residues long. Trimming at V came to 1 base and at J to 5 bases, leaving 5 bases not matched to a gene. The CDR3 bases are TGCGCCAGCAGCTTGACAACTAGCGGCAACAATGAGCAGTTCTTC. Amino acids: CASSLTTSGNNEQFF.

The genes are TRBV18 and TRBJ1-1, with 11 bases matching TRBD1. This CDR3 is built from 20 residues. V was pared by 4 bases and J by 1 base, with 17 bases of the junction left unmatched. The germline CDR1 and CDR2 sequences are KGHSH and LQKENI. CDR3 DNA: TGTGCCAGCTCACTTTATCCTGCTACGAGGACAGGGGGCCAGAACACTGAAGCTTTCTTT. This gives the protein CASSLYPATRTGGQNTEAFF.

A note on this clonotype: Since a far larger clone is one base different, this is likely a read error. The chain employs TRBV2 and TRBJ2-5; 7 positions match TRBD1. Per the germline V gene, CDR1 is SNHLY and CDR2 is FYNNEI. This CDR3 spans 15 amino acids. In nucleotides, the CDR3 is TGTGCCAGCAGCCGACACGGTGGACAGGAAGAGACCCGGTACTTC. Amino acid sequence: CASSRHGGQEETRYF.

This clonotype was counted at least ten times. The J gene is TRBJ1-2, the V gene TRBV5-1; 7 nucleotides agree with TRBD1. Germline CDR1 reads SGHRS; CDR2 reads YFSETQ. The J segment lost 6 bases and the V segment lost 0 bases, leaving 8 bases of the junction unmatched. The CDR3 loop spans 15 amino acids. In DNA, the CDR3 is TGCGCCAGCAGCTTGGGACAGGGATGGGGTAATGGCTACACCTTC. Translating gives CASSLGQGWGNGYTF.

The chain has TRBV11-3 and TRBJ2-2; TRBD1 matches 10 bases. The CDR3 has 18 residues. The J segment lost 4 bases and the V segment lost 7 bases, leaving 15 bases of the junction unmatched. Germline CDR1 SGHNT, CDR2 YENEEA. CDR3 DNA sequence: TGTGCCAGCACCTCCCTAGGGACCGGACAGGGGGGCACCGGGGAGCTGTTTTTT. Its translation is CASTSLGTGQGGTGELFF.

By its share, this clonotype is medium-sized. The rearrangement links TRBV27 to TRBJ1-6; the D gene is possibly TRBD1 (6 bases). The CDR3 sequence is 14 residues long. Trimming took 6 bases from V and 12 from J, leaving 18 bases between them. Per the germline V gene, CDR1 is MNHEY and CDR2 is SMNVEV (reference sequence). This chain's CDR3 is CASSDLGTGKPLHF. The CDR3 DNA is TGTGCCAGCAGCGATTTAGGAACAGGGAAACCCCTCCACTTT.

At least ten counts were recorded for this clonotype. The chain uses TRBV19 and TRBJ2-7; D not certain. The V gene lost 1 base and the J gene lost 3 bases, with 4 bases spanning the gap. This CDR3 comprises 12 residues. The germline gives CDR1 LNHDA, CDR2 SQIVND (reference sequence). The CDR3 here is CASSIGGYEQYF. The CDR3 DNA reads as TGTGCCAGTAGTATAGGCGGCTACGAGCAGTACTTC.

In its sample, this clonotype was seen many times. The chain carries TRBV2 and TRBJ1-1, with 7 bases identical to TRBD1. J was trimmed by 4 bases and V by 3 bases; bases with no gene match: 17. This CDR3 has 18 amino acids. Germline V gene data show CDR1 as SNHLY and CDR2 as FYNNEI. The CDR3 region is CASSDDSTGRGGGTEAFF. For the CDR3, the DNA is TGTGCCAGCAGTGACGATTCGACAGGGCGAGGAGGGGGCACTGAAGCTTTCTTT.

Note on this clonotype: This clone may be a read error of a much larger clone one base away. This chain connects TRBV20-1 to TRBJ1-2, with a weak D call TRBD1 (5 bases). V lost 6 bases, J lost 8 bases, and 16 bases lay in between. The length of the CDR3 is 12 residues. In germline, CDR1 is DFQATT, CDR2 SNEGSKA (reference sequence). CDR3 loop: CSAREGSRGYTF. CDR3 DNA sequence: TGCAGTGCGAGGGAGGGGAGCCGAGGCTACACCTTC.

The chain links TRBV5-6 to TRBJ2-5; 12 bases map to TRBD2. Unmatched junction bases numbered 6, after V lost 4 bases and J lost 2 bases. The CDR3 is 16 amino acids. Germline V gene data show CDR1 as SGHDT and CDR2 as YYEEEE. DNA of the CDR3: TGTGCCAGCAGCCGCGGACTAGCGGGGATGCAAGAGACCCAGTACTTC. It specifies CASSRGLAGMQETQYF.

This rearrangement joins TRBV12-3 or TRBV12-4 to TRBJ2-1, with D possibly being TRBD2 (6 bases). This CDR3 is built from 15 residues. V was pared by 5 bases and J by 8 bases, with 19 bases between. The CDR3 sequence: CASSASRGPLDEQFF. CDR3 in DNA: TGTGCCAGCAGTGCCTCGCGGGGCCCCCTCGATGAGCAGTTCTTC.

This clonotype was seen at least ten times. The chain joins TRBV20-1 to TRBJ2-7; 12 bases match TRBD2. This CDR3 comprises 13 residues. Germline CDR1 is DFQATT and CDR2 is SNEGSKA (reference sequence). J lost 4 bases, V lost 5 bases, and 3 bases had no gene match. Here the CDR3 DNA reads TGCAGTGCTTGGACTAGCGGGAAGTACGAGCAGTACTTC. Its protein product is CSAWTSGKYEQYF.

This chain links TRBV6-2 or TRBV6-3 with TRBJ1-5; maybe TRBD1 (6 bases). CDR1 and CDR2 (germline): MNHEY, SVGEGT. Deletions cut 5 bases from V and 2 bases from J, with 10 bases between. The CDR3 length is 14 residues. CDR3 residues: CASSQGGGNQPQHF. The CDR3, as DNA: TGTGCCAGCAGTCAAGGGGGGGGCAATCAGCCCCAGCATTTT.

The rearrangement joins TRBV19 to TRBJ1-5, with TRBD1 matching 12 bases. CDR1 and CDR2 from the germline V gene are LNHDA and SQIVND (reference sequence). The V segment lost 4 bases and the J segment 8 bases; nucleotides outside the gene matches: 12. The CDR3 contains 17 residues. CDR3 nucleotide sequence: TGTGCCAGTAGTACGCTCAGAGGGACAGGGGGCTCGAAGCCCCAGCATTTT. This sequence encodes CASSTLRGTGGSKPQHF.

This clonotype was detected ten times or more. The V gene is TRBV14, the J gene TRBJ1-2; TRBD1 matches at 10 bases. The length of the CDR3 is 17 residues. Trimming took 4 bases from V and 2 from J; bases not matched to a gene: 10. CDR1 and CDR2 from the germline V gene are SGHDN and FVKESK. CDR3 coding DNA: TGTGCCAGCAGCCGCCGGGACAGGGGTCTATCGAACTATGGCTACACCTTC. This gives the protein CASSRRDRGLSNYGYTF.

This clonotype showed up many times. The rearrangement uses TRBV24-1 and TRBJ2-7, with TRBD2 as a possible D gene (6 bases). The CDR3 is 13 residues long. Germline values: CDR1 KGHDR, CDR2 SFDVKD. Trimming took 9 bases from V and 3 from J, leaving 14 bases between them. CDR3 sequence: CATGARESYEQYF. The CDR3, as DNA: TGTGCCACCGGGGCACGGGAGAGCTACGAGCAGTACTTC.

This clonotype was seen ten or more times. V is TRBV28 and J is TRBJ1-1; perhaps TRBD1 as D (5 bases). The V and J ends lost 7 bases and 1 base respectively, with 22 bases between them. This CDR3 is 17 amino acids long. Germline V gene data show CDR1 as MDHEN and CDR2 as SYDVKM. CDR3 amino acids: CASTSRREGYRNTEAFF. For the CDR3, the DNA is TGTGCCAGCACTTCACGCAGGGAGGGGTATCGGAACACTGAAGCTTTCTTT.

This clonotype has a count of ten or more. The V gene is TRBV6-1, the J gene TRBJ2-3; possibly TRBD1 for D (6 bases). The ends were cut back, 5 bases at V and 1 base at J, with 10 bases in the middle. This CDR3 is built from 14 residues. The germline CDR1 and CDR2 sequences are MNHNS and SASEGT. The DNA for the CDR3 is TGTGCCAGCAGTCGGCGACAGGGCACAGATACGCAGTATTTT. Protein sequence: CASSRRQGTDTQYF.